The 12 T cell receptor beta chains in this list originate from one sample, sequenced in a study of early T cells in non-severe SARS-CoV-2 infection. TCRdb reprocessed the 5' RACE reads with MiXCR, giving one entry per CDR3 protein. The sample holds 50,000 to 70,000 distinct CDR3 sequences; 5% to 6.5% are singletons and the top ten take more than 3%. The material was whole blood, obtained at baseline. Receptors originate from an adult who was a healthcare worker with PCR-confirmed SARS-CoV-2 infection or an uninfected control (not recorded which).

In this sample, this clonotype turned up many times. The gene calls are TRBV20-1 and TRBJ1-2, with D possibly TRBD1 on 6 matching bases. Germline assignment: CDR1 DFQATT and CDR2 SNEGSKA (reference sequence). CDR3 length equals 14 residues. V lost 2 bases and J 3 bases, leaving 13 bases between the germline ends. CDR3 in amino acids: CSARPPGADYGYTF. The CDR3 DNA follows: TGCAGTGCTAGACCTCCAGGGGCTGACTATGGCTACACCTTC.

The J gene is TRBJ2-1, the V gene TRBV9, with D possibly being TRBD2 (6 bases). Germline V CDR1 and CDR2: SGDLS, YYNGEE. Trimming pared 4 bases from V and 0 bases from J, leaving 17 bases between. The CDR3 contains 17 residues. CDR3 DNA: TGTGCCAGCAGCCCTGAGTGGGAGGTCAGCTCCTACAATGAGCAGTTCTTC. Translated: CASSPEWEVSSYNEQFF.

The genes are TRBV3-1 and TRBJ2-1; the match to TRBD1 covers 7 bases. V trimming: 1 base; J trimming: 4 bases; junction bases outside the gene matches: 10. The CDR3 spans 17 residues. The germline V gene encodes CDR1 LGHDT and CDR2 YNNKEL (reference sequence). This CDR3 reads CASSQVLLQGNYNEQFF. The CDR3 region has the DNA TGTGCCAGCAGCCAAGTATTGCTACAGGGGAATTACAATGAGCAGTTCTTC.

This clonotype was observed at least ten times. This chain joins TRBV29-1 and TRBJ2-5; D might be TRBD1 (6 bases). V shed 6 bases and J shed 7 bases, with 15 bases lying between them. Germline lookup yields CDR1 SQVTM and CDR2 ANQGSEA. CDR3 length: 12 residues. The CDR3 nucleotides read TGCAGCGTCAGGGGCTCTGAGTCGACCCAGTACTTC. Its translation: CSVRGSESTQYF.

The rearrangement links TRBV6-1 to TRBJ1-4; TRBD1 matches at 7 bases. CDR3 length equals 16 residues. The V gene end was trimmed by 4 bases and the J gene end by 2 bases; junction bases not matched to a gene: 7. Germline loops: CDR1 MNHNS, CDR2 SASEGT. The CDR3 nucleotides read TGTGCCAGCAGTGGGGTGACAGGGACGACTAATGAAAAACTGTTTTTT. This sequence encodes CASSGVTGTTNEKLFF.

This clonotype was picked up many times. The J gene is TRBJ2-2, the V gene TRBV29-1; D call uncertain. Trimming stripped 6 bases from V and 2 bases from J, with 13 bases between. In germline, CDR1 is SQVTM, CDR2 ANQGSEA. The CDR3 consists of 14 residues. The CDR3 bases are TGCAGCGTATTTAGTCGGGTCAACACCGGGGAGCTGTTTTTT. Protein: CSVFSRVNTGELFF.

This clonotype was counted at least ten times. This chain uses TRBV20-1 with TRBJ2-1; the match to TRBD2 covers 9 bases. Losses at the gene ends were 0 bases for V and 2 bases for J; bases not matched to a gene: 11. Germline V gene sequence: CDR1 DFQATT, CDR2 SNEGSKA (reference sequence). The CDR3 is 18 amino acids. In nucleotides, the CDR3 is TGCAGTGCTAGAGATCCGATAGCGGGAGCCCCCCCCTACAATGAGCAGTTCTTC. Translation: CSARDPIAGAPPYNEQFF.

This clonotype was observed many times. The chain joins TRBV6-2 or TRBV6-3 to TRBJ2-1; 8 nucleotides align to TRBD2. Germline loops: CDR1 MNHEY, CDR2 SVGEGT. The CDR3 totals 18 residues. J lost 8 bases, V lost 5 bases, and 20 bases had no gene match. The CDR3 region has the DNA TGTGCCAGCAGTACCCTCCGTGGCGGGAGGTTCAGCAGCGATGAGCAGTTCTTC. This sequence encodes CASSTLRGGRFSSDEQFF.

This clonotype was counted only a few times. The chain joins TRBV4-1 to TRBJ1-1; 7 positions agree with TRBD1. V dropped 10 bases and J dropped 4; count of bases not matched to a gene: 12. Germline values: CDR1 MGHRA, CDR2 YSYEKL. The length of the CDR3 is 14 residues. CDR3 DNA sequence: TGCGCCACCAGGGGGGGTCTCCGGGGCACTGAAGCTTTCTTT. It encodes CATRGGLRGTEAFF.

This clonotype has at least ten counts. The V call is TRBV12-3 or TRBV12-4, the J call TRBJ1-1; 8 bases fit TRBD1. The trim removed 3 bases at V and 5 bases at J, leaving 8 bases unmatched. The CDR3 runs to 15 residues. The CDR3 DNA is TGTGCCAGCAGTTTGACAGGGGAGAGTGATACTGAAGCTTTCTTT. This sequence encodes CASSLTGESDTEAFF.

This clonotype has at least ten counts. This rearrangement joins TRBV5-6 to TRBJ1-6; the D gene is possibly TRBD1 (6 bases). Germline V CDR1 and CDR2: SGHDT, YYEEEE. The V gene lost 5 bases and the J gene lost 0 bases, with 15 bases spanning the gap. CDR3 length: 17 residues. CDR3 region: CASSFTGIHSYNSPLHF. DNA of the CDR3: TGTGCCAGCAGTTTTACAGGGATCCACTCCTATAATTCACCCCTCCACTTT.

This chain joins TRBV7-6 and TRBJ2-5; 9 positions agree with TRBD2. From germline, CDR1 is SGHVS and CDR2 FNYEAQ. Germline trimming cut 2 bases from V and 7 bases from J; bases unmatched to any gene: 8. CDR3 length: 15 residues. Here the CDR3 reads CASSLQTSGAVTQYF. The DNA of the CDR3 is TGTGCCAGCAGCTTACAGACTAGCGGAGCTGTGACCCAGTACTTC.